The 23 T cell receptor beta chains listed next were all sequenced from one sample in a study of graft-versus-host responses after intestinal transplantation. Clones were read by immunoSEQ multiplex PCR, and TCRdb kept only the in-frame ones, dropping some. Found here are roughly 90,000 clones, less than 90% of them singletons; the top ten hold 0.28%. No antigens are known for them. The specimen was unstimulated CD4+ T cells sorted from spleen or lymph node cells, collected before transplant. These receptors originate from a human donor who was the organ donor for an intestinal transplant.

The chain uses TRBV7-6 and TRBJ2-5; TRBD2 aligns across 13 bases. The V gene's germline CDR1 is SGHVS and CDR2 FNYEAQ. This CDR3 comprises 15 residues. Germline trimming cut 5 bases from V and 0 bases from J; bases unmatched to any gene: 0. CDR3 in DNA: TGTGCCAGCAGCGGACTAGCGGGAGACCAAGAGACCCAGTACTTC. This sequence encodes CASSGLAGDQETQYF.

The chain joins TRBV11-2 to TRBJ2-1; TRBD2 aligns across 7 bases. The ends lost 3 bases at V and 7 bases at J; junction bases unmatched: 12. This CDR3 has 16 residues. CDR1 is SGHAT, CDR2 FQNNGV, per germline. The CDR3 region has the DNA TGTGCCAGCAGCTTCCAACCTCGCGGGAGAAGGAATGAGCAGTTCTTC. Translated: CASSFQPRGRRNEQFF.

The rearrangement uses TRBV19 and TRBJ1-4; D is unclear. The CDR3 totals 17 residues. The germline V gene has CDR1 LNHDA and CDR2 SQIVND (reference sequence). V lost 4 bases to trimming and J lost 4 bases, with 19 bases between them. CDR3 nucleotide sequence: TGTGCCAGTAGTAACGGCGGTACGGGTCCACATAATGAAAAACTGTTTTTT. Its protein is CASSNGGTGPHNEKLFF.

CDR3 DNA sequence: TGTGCCAGTAGTAACGGGCTAGCGGGAGAGACCCAGTACTTC. It encodes CASSNGLAGETQYF. The V and J genes are TRBV19 and TRBJ2-5; 8 nucleotides match TRBD2. The trim removed 4 bases at V and 4 bases at J, leaving 5 bases unmatched. The CDR3 length is 14 residues. CDR1 and CDR2 (germline): LNHDA, SQIVND (reference sequence).

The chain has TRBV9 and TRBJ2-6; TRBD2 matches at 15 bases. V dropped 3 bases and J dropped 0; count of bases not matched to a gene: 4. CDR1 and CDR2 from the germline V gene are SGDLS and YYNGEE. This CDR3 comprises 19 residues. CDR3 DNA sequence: TGTGCCAGCAGCGGGGGACTAGCGGGAGGCAGCTCTGGGGCCAACGTCCTGACTTTC. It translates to CASSGGLAGGSSGANVLTF.

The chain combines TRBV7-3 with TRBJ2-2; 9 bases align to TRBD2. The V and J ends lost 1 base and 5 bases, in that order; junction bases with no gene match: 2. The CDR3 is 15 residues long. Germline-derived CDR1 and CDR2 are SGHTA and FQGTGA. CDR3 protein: CASSLIAGVTGELFF. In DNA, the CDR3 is TGTGCCAGCAGCTTAATAGCGGGAGTAACCGGGGAGCTGTTTTTT.

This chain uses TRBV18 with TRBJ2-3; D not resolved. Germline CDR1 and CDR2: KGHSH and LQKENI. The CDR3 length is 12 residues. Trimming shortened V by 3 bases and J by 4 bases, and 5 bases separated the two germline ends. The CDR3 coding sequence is TGTGCCAGCTCACCTCTGTCAGATACGCAGTATTTT. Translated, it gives CASSPLSDTQYF.

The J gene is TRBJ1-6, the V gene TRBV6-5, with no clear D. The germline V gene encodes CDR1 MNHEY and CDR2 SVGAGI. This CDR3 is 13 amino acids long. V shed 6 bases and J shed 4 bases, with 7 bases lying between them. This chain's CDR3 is CASSNTYNSPLHF. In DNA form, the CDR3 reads TGTGCCAGCAGCAATACTTATAATTCACCCCTCCACTTT.

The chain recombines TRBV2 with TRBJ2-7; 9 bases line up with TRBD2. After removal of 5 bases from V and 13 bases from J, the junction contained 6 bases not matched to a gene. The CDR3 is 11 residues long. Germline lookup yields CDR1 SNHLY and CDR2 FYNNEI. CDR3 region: CASSSLREGYF. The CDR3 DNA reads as TGTGCCAGCAGTTCGCTGCGGGAGGGTTACTTC.

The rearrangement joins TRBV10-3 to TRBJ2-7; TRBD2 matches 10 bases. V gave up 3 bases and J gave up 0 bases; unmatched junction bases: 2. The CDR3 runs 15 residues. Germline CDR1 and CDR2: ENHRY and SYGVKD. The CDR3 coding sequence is TGTGCCATCAGTGAACTAGCGGGACGCTCCTACGAGCAGTACTTC. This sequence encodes CAISELAGRSYEQYF.

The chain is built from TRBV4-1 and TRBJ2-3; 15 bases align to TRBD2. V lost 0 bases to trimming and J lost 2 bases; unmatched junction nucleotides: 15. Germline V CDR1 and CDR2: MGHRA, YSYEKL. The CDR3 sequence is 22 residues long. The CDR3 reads CASSQDSTLPGLAGGHTDTQYF. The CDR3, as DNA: TGCGCCAGCAGCCAAGATTCAACCCTGCCTGGACTAGCGGGGGGGCACACAGATACGCAGTATTTT.

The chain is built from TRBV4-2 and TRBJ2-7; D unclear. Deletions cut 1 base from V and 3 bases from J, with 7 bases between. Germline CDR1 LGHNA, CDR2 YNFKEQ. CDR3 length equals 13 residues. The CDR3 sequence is CASSQVGSYEQYF. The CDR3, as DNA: TGTGCCAGCAGCCAAGTGGGCAGCTACGAGCAGTACTTC.

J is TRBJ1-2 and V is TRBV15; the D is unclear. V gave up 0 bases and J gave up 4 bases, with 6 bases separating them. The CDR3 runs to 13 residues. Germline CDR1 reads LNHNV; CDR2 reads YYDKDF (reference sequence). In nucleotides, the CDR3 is TGTGCCACCAGCAGAGAAGGCGGCTATGGCTACACCTTC. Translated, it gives CATSREGGYGYTF.

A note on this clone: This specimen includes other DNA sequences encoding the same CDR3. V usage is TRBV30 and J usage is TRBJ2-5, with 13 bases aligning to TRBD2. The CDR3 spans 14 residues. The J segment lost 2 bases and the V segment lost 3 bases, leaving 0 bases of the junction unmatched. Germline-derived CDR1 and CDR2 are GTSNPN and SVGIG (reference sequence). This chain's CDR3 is CAWRTSGGQETQYF. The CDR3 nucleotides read TGTGCCTGGAGGACTAGCGGGGGGCAAGAGACCCAGTACTTC.

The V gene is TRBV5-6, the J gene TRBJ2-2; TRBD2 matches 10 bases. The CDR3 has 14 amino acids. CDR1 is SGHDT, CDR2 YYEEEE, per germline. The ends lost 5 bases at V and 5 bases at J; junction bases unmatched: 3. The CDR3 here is CASRILAGTGELFF. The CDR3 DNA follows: TGTGCCAGCAGGATACTAGCGGGGACCGGGGAGCTGTTTTTT.

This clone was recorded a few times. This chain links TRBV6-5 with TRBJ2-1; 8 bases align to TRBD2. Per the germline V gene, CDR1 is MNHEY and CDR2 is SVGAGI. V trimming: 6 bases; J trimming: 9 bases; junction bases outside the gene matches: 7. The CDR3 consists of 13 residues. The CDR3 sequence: CASSLSGKGEQFF. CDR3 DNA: TGTGCCAGCAGCCTTAGCGGGAAGGGTGAGCAGTTCTTC.

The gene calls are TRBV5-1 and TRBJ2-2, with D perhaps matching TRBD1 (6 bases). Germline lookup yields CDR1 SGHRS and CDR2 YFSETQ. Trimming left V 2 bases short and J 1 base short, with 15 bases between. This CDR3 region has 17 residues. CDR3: CASSFGSGDLNTGELFF. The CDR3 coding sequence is TGCGCCAGCAGCTTTGGGTCAGGGGACCTGAACACCGGGGAGCTGTTTTTT.

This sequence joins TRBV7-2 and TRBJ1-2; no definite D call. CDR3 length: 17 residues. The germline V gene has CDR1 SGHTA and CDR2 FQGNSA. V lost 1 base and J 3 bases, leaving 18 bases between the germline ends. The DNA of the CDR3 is TGTGCCAGCAGCTTAGATCCGTGGGTCCGGGGAGACTATGGCTACACCTTC. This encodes CASSLDPWVRGDYGYTF.

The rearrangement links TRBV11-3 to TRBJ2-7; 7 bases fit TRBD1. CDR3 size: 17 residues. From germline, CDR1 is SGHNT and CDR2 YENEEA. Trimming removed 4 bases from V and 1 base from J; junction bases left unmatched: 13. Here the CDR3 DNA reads TGTGCCAGCAGCTATGACCTAGACAGGGCTCTTTCCTACGAGCAGTACTTC. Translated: CASSYDLDRALSYEQYF.

The CDR3 loop reads CAIRADTNTGELFF. As DNA, the CDR3 is TGTGCCATCAGGGCGGACACGAACACCGGGGAGCTGTTTTTT. The chain is built from TRBV10-3 and TRBJ2-2; weak D call: TRBD1 (5 bases). This CDR3 is 14 amino acids long. The germline CDR1 and CDR2 sequences are ENHRY and SYGVKD. Trimming removed 6 bases from V and 0 bases from J, with 8 bases in between.

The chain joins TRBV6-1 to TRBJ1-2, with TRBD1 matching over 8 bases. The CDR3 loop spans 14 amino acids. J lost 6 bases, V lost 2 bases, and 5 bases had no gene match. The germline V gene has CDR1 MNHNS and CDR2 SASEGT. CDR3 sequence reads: CASSEQGALDGYTF. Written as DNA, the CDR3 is TGTGCCAGCAGTGAACAGGGGGCCCTCGATGGCTACACCTTC.

The CDR3 spells CASSAHAGLAGYTF. CDR3 coding DNA: TGTGCCAGCAGCGCTCACGCCGGGCTAGCTGGCTACACCTTC. The rearrangement uses TRBV9 and TRBJ1-2, with D unclear. CDR1 and CDR2 from the germline V gene are SGDLS and YYNGEE. Trimming stripped 3 bases from V and 7 bases from J, with 16 bases between. The CDR3 runs to 14 residues.

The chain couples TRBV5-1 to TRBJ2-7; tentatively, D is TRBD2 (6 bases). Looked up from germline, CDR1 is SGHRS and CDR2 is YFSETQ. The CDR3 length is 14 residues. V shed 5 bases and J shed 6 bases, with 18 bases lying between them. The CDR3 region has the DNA TGCGCCAGCAGGGGTGGGGGGATCCTTGCCGAGCAGTACTTC. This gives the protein CASRGGGILAEQYF.